This TCR beta chain stems from a study of T cell responses to AZD1222 COVID-19 vaccine. Method: immunoSEQ multiplex PCR; TCRdb's copy keeps in-frame clones and lacks some. The sample records some 100,000 clones, about 90% being singletons. This CDR3 has 16 residues. Germline V gene sequence: CDR1 LGHDT, CDR2 YNNKEL (reference sequence). With 8 bases removed from V and 3 bases from J, the gap between germline ends came to 20 bases. This sequence originates from an adult in good health. The sequencing used peripheral blood, collected on day 0 of AZD1222 vaccination. This chain links TRBV3-1 (or the pseudogene TRBV3-2) with TRBJ2-1; D may be TRBD2 (5 bases). CDR3 protein: CASADRSKRNYNEQFF. In DNA, the CDR3 is TGTGCCAGCGCCGATCGATCCAAGCGGAACTACAATGAGCAGTTCTTC.